The 20 T cell receptor beta chains in this list originate from one sample, sequenced in a study of T cells in Graves' hyperthyroidism and ophthalmopathy. The source material, RNA transcripts, was used to amplify TCR beta CDR3 regions. The HTBI set primed first-round TCR CDR3 RT-PCR. MiXCR, applied by TCRdb to the multiplex PCR reads, yields one record per CDR3 protein. Here the sample spans about 420,000 distinct CDR3 sequences, approximately 15% being singletons. Sequenced input: blood. These receptors were collected from a woman between 18 and 29 years old with Graves' hyperthyroidism.

This clonotype was seen ten or more times. This chain links TRBV7-6 with TRBJ1-2; D is unclear. CDR3 length: 15 residues. Looked up from germline, CDR1 is SGHVS and CDR2 is FNYEAQ. Trimming cost V 4 bases and J 4 bases, with 16 bases left between them. The CDR3 region is CASSSQDLNGYGYTF. The DNA of the CDR3 is TGTGCCAGCAGCTCGCAGGATTTGAACGGCTATGGCTACACCTTC.

The J gene is TRBJ2-1, the V gene TRBV7-2, with D tentatively TRBD1 (5 bases). CDR3 size: 16 residues. The V gene lost 5 bases and the J gene lost 2 bases, with 16 bases spanning the gap. Germline V gene lookup returns CDR1 SGHTA and CDR2 FQGNSA. The CDR3 protein is CASSQSWTKTYNEQFF. The DNA of the CDR3 is TGTGCCAGCAGCCAATCCTGGACAAAGACCTACAATGAGCAGTTCTTC. Looking up the rest from reference TRBV7-2 and TRBJ2-1 gives the full variable domain: GAGVSQSPSNKVTEKGKDVELRCDPISGHTALYWYRQSLGQGLEFLIYFQGNSAPDKSGLPSDRFSAERTGGSVSTLTIQRTQQEDSAVYLCASSQSWTKTYNEQFFGPGTRLTVL.

In its sample, this clonotype was seen many times. This sequence joins TRBV5-1 and TRBJ1-1, with TRBD1 as a possible D gene (5 bases). Germline loops: CDR1 SGHRS, CDR2 YFSETQ. There are 15 residues in the CDR3. V lost 0 bases to trimming and J lost 0 bases, with 9 bases between them. CDR3 bases: TGCGCCAGCAGCTTGGGACAGCCCTTGAACACTGAAGCTTTCTTT. It translates to CASSLGQPLNTEAFF.

The V call is TRBV7-9, the J call TRBJ2-1; 7 nucleotides agree with TRBD1. Germline V lookup: CDR1 SEHNR, CDR2 FQNEAQ (reference sequence). The CDR3 runs to 12 residues. The V gene end was trimmed by 5 bases and the J gene end by 14 bases; junction bases not matched to a gene: 9. The CDR3 DNA reads TGTGCCAGCAGCGTACTTCGGACAGGCGAGTTCTTC. This codes for CASSVLRTGEFF. The full variable domain, completed using reference TRBV7-9 and TRBJ2-1, is DTGVSQNPRHKITKRGQNVTFRCDPISEHNRLYWYRQTLGQGPEFLTYFQNEAQLEKSRLLSDRFSAERPKGSFSTLEIQRTEQGDSAMYLCASSVLRTGEFFGPGTRLTVL.

This clonotype was counted ten times or more. The chain's CDR3 is CSASPLTSGTYEQYF. The CDR3 nucleotides are TGCAGTGCTAGCCCCCTCACTAGCGGGACCTACGAGCAGTACTTC. The V call is TRBV20-1, the J call TRBJ2-7, with TRBD2 identical over 10 bases. The germline CDR1 and CDR2 sequences are DFQATT and SNEGSKA (reference sequence). V trimming: 3 bases; J trimming: 2 bases; junction bases outside the gene matches: 7. The CDR3 sequence is 15 residues long.

This clonotype was picked up many times. The chain carries TRBV20-1 and TRBJ2-1; tentative D call: TRBD2 (6 bases). V was clipped by 7 bases and J by 10 bases, with 14 bases between them. In germline, CDR1 is DFQATT, CDR2 SNEGSKA (reference sequence). CDR3 length equals 11 residues. Written as DNA, the CDR3 is TGCAGTGAGGGCGGGGAAGGCGAGCAGTTCTTC. This gives the protein CSEGGEGEQFF.

This clonotype was detected many times. The chain joins TRBV28 to TRBJ1-3; the D is unclear. Looked up from germline, CDR1 is MDHEN and CDR2 is SYDVKM. Trimming took off 7 bases at V and 4 bases at J, with 14 bases between the two ends. The CDR3 is 14 residues long. The chain's CDR3 is CASTPLPAGNTIYF. The CDR3 DNA follows: TGTGCCAGCACTCCACTCCCCGCGGGAAACACCATATATTTT.

As for this clonotype: A much larger clone sits a single nucleotide away, making a read error possible. This sequence joins TRBV6-5 and TRBJ2-5, with 7 nucleotides matching TRBD2. Germline assignment: CDR1 MNHEY and CDR2 SVGAGI. The CDR3 totals 17 residues. The ends lost 2 bases at V and 7 bases at J; junction bases unmatched: 16. CDR3: CASSYGILAPKRGTQYF. The CDR3 DNA reads TGTGCCAGCAGTTACGGAATCCTAGCCCCTAAGCGGGGGACCCAGTACTTC.

This clonotype was seen a few times. V gene TRBV5-1 combines with J gene TRBJ1-4; tentatively, D is TRBD1 (6 bases). The germline V gene has CDR1 SGHRS and CDR2 YFSETQ. The CDR3 is 14 amino acids. With 4 bases removed from V and 5 bases from J, the gap between germline ends came to 12 bases. The CDR3 DNA reads TGCGCCAGCAGCATCGGACAGCCAAATGAAAAACTGTTTTTT. Protein product: CASSIGQPNEKLFF. The full variable domain, its missing parts supplied by reference TRBV5-1 and TRBJ1-4, is KAGVTQTPRYLIKTRGQQVTLSCSPISGHRSVSWYQQTPGQGLQFLFEYFSETQRNKGNFPGRFSGRQFSNSRSEMNVSTLELGDSALYLCASSIGQPNEKLFFGSGTQLSVL.

V and J are TRBV19 and TRBJ1-3; possible D gene TRBD1, 5 bases. The germline V gene has CDR1 LNHDA and CDR2 SQIVND (reference sequence). The CDR3 covers 12 residues. With 9 bases removed from V and 8 bases from J, the gap between germline ends came to 14 bases. Written as DNA, the CDR3 is TGTGCCAGCTACCGGGGCCGGGACACCATATATTTT. This codes for CASYRGRDTIYF.

This chain uses TRBV12-3 or TRBV12-4 with TRBJ2-7, with 10 bases aligning to TRBD1. This CDR3 is 16 amino acids long. Trimming cost V 7 bases and J 3 bases; bases outside gene matches: 12. The CDR3 sequence: CASTLKAGTGVYEQYF. CDR3 nucleotide sequence: TGTGCCAGCACCCTAAAGGCTGGGACAGGGGTCTACGAGCAGTACTTC.

This clonotype was seen repeatedly, ten times or more. V gene TRBV11-2 combines with J gene TRBJ1-3; possible D gene TRBD1, 5 bases. Germline CDR1 and CDR2: SGHAT and FQNNGV. This CDR3 comprises 16 residues. Trimming pared 4 bases from V and 0 bases from J, leaving 13 bases between. The CDR3: CASSSGRATSGNTIYF. DNA of the CDR3: TGTGCCAGCAGCTCGGGCAGGGCGACCTCTGGAAACACCATATATTTT.

This clonotype was detected a few times. The J gene is TRBJ2-2, the V gene TRBV27; 10 bases line up with TRBD2. V shed 6 bases, J shed 1 base, and the junction held 14 bases outside the gene matches. Germline assignment: CDR1 MNHEY and CDR2 SMNVEV (reference sequence). The CDR3 loop spans 19 amino acids. The CDR3 DNA reads TGTGCCAGCAGCCCCCGACCGGGTAGCGGGAGGCTGAACACCGGGGAGCTGTTTTTT. This gives the protein CASSPRPGSGRLNTGELFF.

This clonotype was detected ten times or more. The V call is TRBV3-1, the J call TRBJ2-1, with TRBD2 identical over 8 bases. The junction had 5 bases not matched to a gene; V was cut back by 3 bases and J by 7 bases. CDR3 size: 14 residues. Germline V CDR1 and CDR2: LGHDT, YNNKEL (reference sequence). DNA for the CDR3: TGTGCCAGCAGCCAGGCTAGCGGGTTAAATGAGCAGTTCTTC. Translated: CASSQASGLNEQFF.

This clonotype was seen ten or more times. As DNA, the CDR3 is TGCAGTGCTAGGGCCCGGCGGGGAATCACCGGGGAGCTGTTTTTT. This sequence encodes CSARARRGITGELFF. The rearrangement joins TRBV20-1 to TRBJ2-2; tentative D call: TRBD2 (6 bases). Germline V lookup: CDR1 DFQATT, CDR2 SNEGSKA (reference sequence). The V and J ends lost 3 bases and 4 bases respectively, with 15 bases between them. The CDR3 runs to 15 residues.

The V and J genes are TRBV12-3 or TRBV12-4 and TRBJ2-3; D possibly corresponds to TRBD1 (6 bases). Trimming stripped 6 bases from V and 2 bases from J, with 18 bases between. The CDR3 is made up of 16 amino acids. The CDR3 sequence is CASSPQGSPFTDTQYF. The CDR3, as DNA: TGTGCCAGCAGCCCACAGGGAAGTCCGTTCACAGATACGCAGTATTTT.

The table lists this clonotype with a few counts. Possible read error: a much larger clone is one base away. The chain joins TRBV10-3 to TRBJ2-1, with D perhaps given as TRBD1 or TRBD2 (5 bases each). V was clipped by 5 bases and J by 3 bases, with 14 bases between them. The CDR3 runs 15 residues. Germline CDR1 and CDR2: ENHRY and SYGVKD. The CDR3 coding sequence is TGTGCCATCAGTCCTCCCAGGGACGGCTACAATGAGCAGTTCTTC. Translation: CAISPPRDGYNEQFF.

The rearrangement uses TRBV19 and TRBJ1-1; maybe TRBD1 (6 bases). The germline V gene encodes CDR1 LNHDA and CDR2 SQIVND (reference sequence). V was pared by 1 base and J by 2 bases, with 11 bases between. The CDR3 is made up of 15 amino acids. The CDR3 DNA reads TGTGCCAGTAGTATAGCACCGGGGGCAAACACTGAAGCTTTCTTT. This encodes CASSIAPGANTEAFF.

This clonotype has more than one count but fewer than ten. The chain links TRBV5-1 to TRBJ2-1, with 8 bases that match TRBD2. V was pared by 4 bases and J by 2 bases, with 8 bases of the junction left unmatched. The germline V gene encodes CDR1 SGHRS and CDR2 YFSETQ. CDR3 length: 16 amino acids. The CDR3 spells CASSDFAGGTYNEQFF. The CDR3 nucleotides are TGCGCCAGCAGCGATTTCGCGGGAGGAACCTACAATGAGCAGTTCTTC.

This clonotype was counted many times. The chain joins TRBV12-3 or TRBV12-4 to TRBJ2-3; 8 nucleotides line up with TRBD1. This CDR3 contains 15 residues. With V trimmed by 6 bases and J by 1 base, 6 bases remained unmatched. CDR3 DNA sequence: TGTGCCAGCAGCCCAGGGGGACAGGGCACAGATACGCAGTATTTT. Residues: CASSPGGQGTDTQYF.